This T cell receptor (beta chain) was identified in a study of vaccination and CD4 T cells after COVID-19. About the study: Spike peptides, overlapping and drawn from SARS-CoV-2, HCoV-NL63, HCoV-OC43 and HCoV-229E, were used to stimulate cells.

Cultured CD4+ T cell DNA was sequenced using the Oncomine TCR Beta short-read assay. Each CDR3 protein is one row after TCRdb ran MiXCR on the PCR reads. The data contain 12,000 or so distinct CDR3 sequences, 35% to 50% of them singletons. A remark on this clonotype: Its matching antigen is unknown.

Specified treatment: 10-day PBMC culture with coronavirus spike peptide pools or control peptides (ViraFEST assay). Once peptide pools had expanded antigen-specific T cells, ViraFEST sequenced TCRs. PBMC cultures, at approximately 2 million cells per well, received about 10 IU/ml IL-2 and 8 to 10 ug/ml peptide pools. The sample consisted of cultured CD4+ T cells from blood. This receptor was identified in a human donor with COVID-19.

CDR3 in DNA: TGTGCCACCGGACTAGCGGGGATTGAGACCCAGTACTTC. Its translation: CATGLAGIETQYF. The chain joins TRBV24-1 to TRBJ2-5; 12 bases are shared with TRBD2. The CDR3 is made up of 13 amino acids. The trim removed 9 bases at V and 5 bases at J, leaving 3 bases unmatched. Germline CDR1 is KGHDR and CDR2 is SFDVKD.